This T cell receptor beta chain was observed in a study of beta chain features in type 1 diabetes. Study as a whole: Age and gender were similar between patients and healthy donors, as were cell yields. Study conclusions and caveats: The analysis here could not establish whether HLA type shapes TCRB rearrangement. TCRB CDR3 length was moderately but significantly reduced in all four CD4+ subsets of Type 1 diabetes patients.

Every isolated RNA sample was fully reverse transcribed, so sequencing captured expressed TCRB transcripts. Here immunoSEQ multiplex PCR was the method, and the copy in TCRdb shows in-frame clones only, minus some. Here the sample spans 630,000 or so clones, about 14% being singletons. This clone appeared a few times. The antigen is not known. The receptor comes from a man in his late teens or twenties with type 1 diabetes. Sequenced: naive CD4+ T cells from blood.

This chain's CDR3 is CASSPAGNRVGNTIYF. The CDR3 DNA follows: TGCGCCAGCAGCCCCGCGGGGAACAGGGTTGGAAACACCATATATTTT. The chain couples TRBV4-3 to TRBJ1-3, with a weak D call TRBD1 (6 bases). Looked up from germline, CDR1 is LGHNA and CDR2 is YSLEER. V lost 4 bases and J 3 bases, leaving 16 bases between the germline ends. CDR3 length: 16 residues.